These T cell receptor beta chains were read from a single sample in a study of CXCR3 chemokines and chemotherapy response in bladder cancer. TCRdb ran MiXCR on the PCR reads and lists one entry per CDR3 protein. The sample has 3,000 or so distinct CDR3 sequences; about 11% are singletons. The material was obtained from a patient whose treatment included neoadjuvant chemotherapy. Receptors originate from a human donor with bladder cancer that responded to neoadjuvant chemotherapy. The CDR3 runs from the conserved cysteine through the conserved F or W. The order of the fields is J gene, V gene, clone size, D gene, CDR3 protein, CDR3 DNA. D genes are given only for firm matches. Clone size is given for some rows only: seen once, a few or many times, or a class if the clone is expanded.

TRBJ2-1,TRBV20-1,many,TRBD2,CSALGGTSGIYNEQFF,TGCAGTGCTTTGGGCGGGACTAGCGGGATCTACAATGAGCAGTTCTTC
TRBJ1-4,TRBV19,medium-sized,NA,CASSIDGTLREKLFF,TGTGCCAGTAGTATAGACGGGACCCTTAGAGAAAAACTGTTTTTT
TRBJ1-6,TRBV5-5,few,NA,CASCRDLNSPLHF,TGTGCCAGCTGTAGGGACCTTAATTCACCCCTCCACTTT
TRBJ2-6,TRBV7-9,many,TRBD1,CASSLGQGEYSGANVLTF,TGTGCCAGCAGCTTAGGACAGGGGGAATACTCTGGGGCCAACGTCCTGACTTTC
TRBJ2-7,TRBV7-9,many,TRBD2,CASSRAGGYEQYF,TGTGCCAGCAGCCGGGCGGGGGGCTACGAGCAGTACTTC
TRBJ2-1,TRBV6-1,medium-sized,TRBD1,CASSETRTGLYNEQFF,TGTGCCAGCAGTGAAACCCGGACAGGGTTGTACAATGAGCAGTTCTTC
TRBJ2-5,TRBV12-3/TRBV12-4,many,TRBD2,CASSPGTSGRSKTQYF,TGTGCCAGCAGTCCCGGGACTAGCGGGAGGAGCAAGACCCAGTACTTC
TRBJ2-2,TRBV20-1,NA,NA,CSARVRLRTGELFF,TGCAGTGCTAGAGTCAGGCTTAGGACCGGGGAGCTGTTTTTT
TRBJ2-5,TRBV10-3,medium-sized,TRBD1,CAIKGQGMGETQYF,TGTGCCATCAAAGGACAGGGAATGGGAGAGACCCAGTACTTC
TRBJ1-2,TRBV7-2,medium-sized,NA,CASSPAFSGTGPYGYTF,TGTGCCAGCAGCCCTGCCTTCTCCGGCACAGGCCCCTATGGCTACACCTTC
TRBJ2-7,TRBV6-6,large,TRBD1,CASSYSGGQGAYEQYF,TGTGCCAGCAGTTACTCGGGGGGACAGGGGGCCTACGAGCAGTACTTC
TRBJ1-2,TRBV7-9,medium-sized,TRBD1,CASETGVGYTF,TGTGCCAGCGAAACAGGGGTTGGCTACACCTTC
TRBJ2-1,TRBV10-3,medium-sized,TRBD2,CAISEVLAGSYNEQFF,TGTGCCATCAGTGAAGTACTAGCGGGCTCCTACAATGAGCAGTTCTTC
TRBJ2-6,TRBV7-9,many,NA,CASSRGLHSGANVLTF,TGTGCCAGCAGCCGAGGACTCCACTCTGGGGCCAACGTCCTGACTTTC
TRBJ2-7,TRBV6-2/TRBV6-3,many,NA,CASSYDYEQYF,TGTGCCAGCAGTTACGACTACGAGCAGTACTTC
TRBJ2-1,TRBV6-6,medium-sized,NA,CASSYEAYNEQFF,TGTGCCAGCAGTTACGAAGCCTACAATGAGCAGTTCTTC
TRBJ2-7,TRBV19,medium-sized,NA,CATIPTTGPSNEQYF,TGTGCCACGATACCAACGACAGGACCCTCCAACGAGCAGTACTTC
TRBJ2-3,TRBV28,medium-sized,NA,CASSFLQGTDTQYF,TGTGCCAGCAGTTTCTTACAGGGAACAGATACGCAGTATTTT
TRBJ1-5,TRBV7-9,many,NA,CASSVGREAPQHF,TGTGCCAGCAGCGTGGGTAGGGAGGCGCCCCAGCATTTT
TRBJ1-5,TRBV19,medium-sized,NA,CASSPGRANQPQHF,TGTGCCAGTAGTCCGGGAAGGGCCAATCAGCCCCAGCATTTT
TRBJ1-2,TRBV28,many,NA,CASRPAAGILYGYTF,TGTGCCAGCAGGCCCGCCGCAGGGATCCTCTATGGCTACACCTTC